These T cell receptor beta chains were read from a single sample in a study of response to subunit inactivated influenza vaccine. From the RT-PCR reads, TCRdb called clonotypes with MiXCR, one entry per CDR3 protein. The data contain about 190,000 distinct CDR3 sequences, approximately 15% of them singletons. The sequences come from CD8+ T cells sorted from PBMCs, collected approximately 5 days after vaccination. Every receptor here comes from a man in his forties or fifties who received an inactivated influenza vaccine. CDR3s include the opening cysteine and the closing phenylalanine or tryptophan. D genes are given only for firm matches. Not every row has a clone size; where given, it reads once, few, many or a size class.

cdr3_aa	cdr3_nt	d_call	v_call	clone_size	cdr3_length	j_call
CASSLSPSGTGSYNEQFF	TGTGCCAGCAGCTTGTCACCTTCCGGGACAGGATCCTACAATGAGCAGTTCTTC	TRBD1	TRBV11-2	few	18	TRBJ2-1
CASSNTDTQYF	TGTGCCAGCAGCAACACAGATACGCAGTATTTT	-	TRBV7-6	many	11	TRBJ2-3
CSVEVVRRATYEQYF	TGCAGCGTTGAAGTAGTGCGACGGGCAACCTACGAGCAGTACTTC	-	TRBV29-1	few	15	TRBJ2-7
CASSQAQTGHNTDTQYF	TGTGCCAGCAGCCAAGCGCAGACAGGGCATAACACAGATACGCAGTATTTT	TRBD1	TRBV3-1	few	17	TRBJ2-3
CSVDPISGGPYNEQFF	TGCAGCGTTGACCCAATTAGCGGGGGCCCCTACAATGAGCAGTTCTTC	TRBD2	TRBV29-1	few	16	TRBJ2-1
CASTPDSANYGYTF	TGCGCCAGCACCCCCGACAGTGCTAACTATGGCTACACCTTC	-	TRBV4-1	-	14	TRBJ1-2
CATSRVGDNTEAFF	TGTGCCACCAGCAGAGTGGGGGACAACACTGAAGCTTTCTTT	-	TRBV15	few	14	TRBJ1-1
CASGPLAGGGEQFF	TGTGCCAGCGGACCTCTAGCGGGGGGGGGTGAGCAGTTCTTC	TRBD2	TRBV6-4	-	14	TRBJ2-1
CSARSLGGEQFF	TGCAGTGCTAGGAGTTTGGGGGGTGAGCAGTTCTTC	-	TRBV20-1	-	12	TRBJ2-1
CASSQARTQHTGELFF	TGCGCCAGCAGCCAAGCCAGGACACAACACACCGGGGAGCTGTTTTTT	-	TRBV4-3	many	16	TRBJ2-2
CASTPTWEAEAQYF	TGTGCCAGCACCCCAACTTGGGAGGCAGAAGCGCAGTATTTT	-	TRBV7-9	-	14	TRBJ2-3
CASSFVGLAGITYNEQFF	TGTGCCAGCAGTTTTGTGGGACTAGCGGGGATTACCTACAATGAGCAGTTCTTC	TRBD2	TRBV27	-	18	TRBJ2-1
CAIITRTGIAANTGELFF	TGTGCCATCATAACTAGGACAGGGATAGCCGCGAACACCGGGGAGCTGTTTTTT	TRBD1	TRBV10-3	-	18	TRBJ2-2
CASSLGGVGAYEQYF	TGTGCCAGCAGCTTAGGGGGGGTAGGGGCCTACGAGCAGTACTTC	-	TRBV11-2	few	15	TRBJ2-7
CATSSGGTDEKLFF	TGTGCCACCAGCAGTGGGGGGACGGATGAAAAACTGTTTTTT	-	TRBV15	few	14	TRBJ1-4
CSALSLAGAYEQYF	TGCAGTGCCCTCTCACTAGCGGGGGCCTACGAGCAGTACTTC	TRBD2	TRBV20-1	-	14	TRBJ2-7
CSASGGVHNQPQHF	TGCAGTGCTAGTGGGGGGGTGCACAATCAGCCCCAGCATTTT	-	TRBV20-1	few	14	TRBJ1-5
CASSLVGHSYEQYF	TGTGCCAGCAGCTTAGTGGGACATTCCTACGAGCAGTACTTC	-	TRBV7-9	many	14	TRBJ2-7
CSARYQETQYF	TGCAGTGCTCGGTACCAAGAGACCCAGTACTTC	-	TRBV20-1	-	11	TRBJ2-5
CASQTGRGETQYF	TGTGCCAGCCAAACGGGGAGGGGAGAGACCCAGTACTTC	TRBD2	TRBV12-3/TRBV12-4	many	13	TRBJ2-5
CASSSAGGTSGYNEQFF	TGTGCCAGCAGTTCGGCCGGTGGGACTAGCGGATACAATGAGCAGTTCTTC	TRBD2	TRBV12-3/TRBV12-4	-	17	TRBJ2-1
CASSQVRQRSNEKLFF	TGTGCCAGCAGCCAGGTCCGCCAACGGTCGAATGAAAAACTGTTTTTT	-	TRBV5-5	-	16	TRBJ1-4
CASSGRGAGSEAFF	TGTGCCAGCAGTGGACGAGGCGCTGGGTCTGAAGCTTTCTTT	-	TRBV2	few	14	TRBJ1-1
CASSQDLGSVNTEAFF	TGCGCCAGCAGCCAAGATCTGGGGAGCGTGAACACTGAAGCTTTCTTT	-	TRBV4-1	-	16	TRBJ1-1
CASSQELSGTGYEQYF	TGCGCCAGCAGCCAAGAGCTCTCCGGGACGGGCTACGAGCAGTACTTC	-	TRBV4-1	-	16	TRBJ2-7
CASALTGAPNEQFF	TGTGCTAGTGCCCTGACAGGGGCCCCCAATGAGCAGTTCTTC	TRBD1	TRBV12-5	few	14	TRBJ2-1
CSAGGGLENTGELFF	TGCAGTGCTGGGGGCGGACTAGAGAACACCGGGGAGCTGTTTTTT	-	TRBV20-1	many	15	TRBJ2-2
CASSEFGLAGNNEQFF	TGTGCCAGCAGTGAATTTGGGCTAGCGGGAAACAATGAGCAGTTCTTC	TRBD2	TRBV25-1	few	16	TRBJ2-1
CASSIGVNTEAFF	TGTGCCAGCAGCATTGGGGTGAACACTGAAGCTTTCTTT	-	TRBV7-7	-	13	TRBJ1-1
CASSQDVASGDVGELFF	TGCGCCAGCAGCCAAGATGTGGCTAGCGGGGATGTCGGGGAGCTGTTTTTT	TRBD2	TRBV4-3	few	17	TRBJ2-2
CASSYDGRGEQYF	TGTGCCAGCAGTTACGACGGGAGAGGCGAGCAGTACTTC	-	TRBV6-2/TRBV6-3	-	13	TRBJ2-7
CASSFVVGSDEQYF	TGTGCCAGCAGTTTTGTGGTGGGATCGGACGAGCAGTACTTC	-	TRBV27	many	14	TRBJ2-7
CASSPTTTGIGEQYF	TGTGCCAGCAGTCCAACTACGACAGGAATTGGAGAGCAGTACTTC	-	TRBV27	many	15	TRBJ2-7
CSVELGSYEQYF	TGCAGCGTCGAACTCGGCTCCTACGAGCAGTACTTC	-	TRBV29-1	many	12	TRBJ2-7
CASNSQGGLSYNEQFF	TGTGCCAGCAACTCTCAAGGGGGGCTAAGTTACAATGAGCAGTTCTTC	-	TRBV13	-	16	TRBJ2-1
CASSQGPGQFF	TGCGCCAGCAGCCAAGGGCCCGGGCAGTTCTTC	-	TRBV4-1	-	11	TRBJ2-1
CASRRGTSKFF	TGTGCCAGCAGGCGCGGGACTAGCAAGTTCTTC	TRBD2	TRBV6-2/TRBV6-3	-	11	TRBJ2-1
CATSPGSSLVEQYF	TGTGCCACCAGCCCCGGTTCGAGCTTAGTTGAGCAGTACTTC	-	TRBV15	few	14	TRBJ2-7
CASSPDPPGTYEQYF	TGCGCCAGCAGCCCTGATCCGCCAGGGACCTACGAGCAGTACTTC	-	TRBV4-1	once	15	TRBJ2-7